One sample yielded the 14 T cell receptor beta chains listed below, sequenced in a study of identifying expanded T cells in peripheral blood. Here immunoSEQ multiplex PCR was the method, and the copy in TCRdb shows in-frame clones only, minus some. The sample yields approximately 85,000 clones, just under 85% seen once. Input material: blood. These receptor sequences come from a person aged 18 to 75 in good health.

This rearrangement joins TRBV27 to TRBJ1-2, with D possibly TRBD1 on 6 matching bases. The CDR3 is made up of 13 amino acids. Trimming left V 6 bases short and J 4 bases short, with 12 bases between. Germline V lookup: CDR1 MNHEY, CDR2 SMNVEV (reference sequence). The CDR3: CASRRQETYGYTF. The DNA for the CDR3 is TGTGCCAGCAGGAGACAGGAGACCTATGGCTACACCTTC.

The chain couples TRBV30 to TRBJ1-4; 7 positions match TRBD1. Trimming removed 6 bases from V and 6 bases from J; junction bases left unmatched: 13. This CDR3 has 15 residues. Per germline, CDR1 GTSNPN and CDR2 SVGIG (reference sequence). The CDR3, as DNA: TGTGCCTGCCGTCCCAACAGGGGCAGGGATGAAAAACTGTTTTTT. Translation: CACRPNRGRDEKLFF.

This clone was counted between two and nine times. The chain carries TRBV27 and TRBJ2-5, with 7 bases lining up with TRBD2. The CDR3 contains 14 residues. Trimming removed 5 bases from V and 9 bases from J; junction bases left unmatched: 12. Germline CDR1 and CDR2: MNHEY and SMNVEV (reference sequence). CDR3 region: CASSLAGTIEAQYF. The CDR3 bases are TGTGCCAGCAGTCTAGCCGGGACTATAGAAGCCCAGTACTTC.

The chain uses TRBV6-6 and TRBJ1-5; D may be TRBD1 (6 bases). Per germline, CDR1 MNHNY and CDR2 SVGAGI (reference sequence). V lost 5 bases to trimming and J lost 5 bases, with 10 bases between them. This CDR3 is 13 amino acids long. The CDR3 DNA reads TGTGCCAGCAGTACAGGGAGAGATCAGCCCCAGCATTTT. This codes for CASSTGRDQPQHF.

CDR3 in DNA: TGTGCCAGCAGCGTAGAGGACCGGCCAACCTACGAGCAGTACTTC. Protein product: CASSVEDRPTYEQYF. The rearrangement links TRBV9 to TRBJ2-7; no clear D gene. Germline CDR1 is SGDLS and CDR2 is YYNGEE. The CDR3 runs 15 residues. With 0 bases removed from V and 2 bases from J, the gap between germline ends came to 12 bases.

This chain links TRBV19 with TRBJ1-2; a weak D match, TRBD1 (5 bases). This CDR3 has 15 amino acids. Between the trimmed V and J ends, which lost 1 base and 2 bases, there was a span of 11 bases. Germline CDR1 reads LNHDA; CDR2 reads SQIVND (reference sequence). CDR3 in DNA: TGTGCCAGTAGTATAGTTGGGGCGGTCAACTATGGCTACACCTTC. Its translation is CASSIVGAVNYGYTF.

Here the CDR3 DNA reads TGTGCCAGCAGCTGGGGACAGGGGAACACCGGGGAGCTGTTTTTT. As protein: CASSWGQGNTGELFF. The chain carries TRBV7-9 and TRBJ2-2; 9 bases are a match to TRBD1. CDR3 length: 15 residues. Germline V gene data show CDR1 as SEHNR and CDR2 as FQNEAQ (reference sequence). Trimming took 4 bases from V and 1 from J; bases not matched to a gene: 1.

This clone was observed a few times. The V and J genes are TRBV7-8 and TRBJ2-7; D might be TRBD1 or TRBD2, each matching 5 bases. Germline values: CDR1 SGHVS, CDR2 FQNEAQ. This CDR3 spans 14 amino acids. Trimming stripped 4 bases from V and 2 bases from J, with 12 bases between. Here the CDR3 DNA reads TGTGCCAGCAGCTCGGGACGCTTTACCTACGAGCAGTACTTC. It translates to CASSSGRFTYEQYF.

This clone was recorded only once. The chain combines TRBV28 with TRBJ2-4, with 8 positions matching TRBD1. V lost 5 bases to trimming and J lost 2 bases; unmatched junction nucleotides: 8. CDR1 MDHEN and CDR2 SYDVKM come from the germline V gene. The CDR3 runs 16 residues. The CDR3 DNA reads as TGTGCCAGCAGTGAGACCGGGGACAGGACCAAAAACATTCAGTACTTC. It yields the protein CASSETGDRTKNIQYF.

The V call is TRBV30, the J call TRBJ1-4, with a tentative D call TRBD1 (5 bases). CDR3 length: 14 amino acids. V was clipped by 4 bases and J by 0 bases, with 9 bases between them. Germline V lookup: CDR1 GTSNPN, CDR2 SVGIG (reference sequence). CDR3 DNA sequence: TGTGCCTGGACTGCGGGACCAACTAATGAAAAACTGTTTTTT. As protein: CAWTAGPTNEKLFF. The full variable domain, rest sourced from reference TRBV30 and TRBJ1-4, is SQTIHQWPATLVQPVGSPLSLECTVEGTSNPNLYWYRQAAGRGLQLLFYSVGIGQISSEVPQNLSASRPQDRQFILSSKKLLLSDSGFYLCAWTAGPTNEKLFFGSGTQLSVL.

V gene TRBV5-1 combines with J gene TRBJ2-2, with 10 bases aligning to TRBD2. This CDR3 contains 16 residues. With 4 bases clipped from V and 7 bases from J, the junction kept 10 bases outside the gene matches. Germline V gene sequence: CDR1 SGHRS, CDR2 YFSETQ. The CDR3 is CASSLASAGGSGELFF. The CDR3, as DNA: TGCGCCAGCAGCCTGGCCTCAGCGGGAGGGAGCGGGGAGCTGTTTTTT.

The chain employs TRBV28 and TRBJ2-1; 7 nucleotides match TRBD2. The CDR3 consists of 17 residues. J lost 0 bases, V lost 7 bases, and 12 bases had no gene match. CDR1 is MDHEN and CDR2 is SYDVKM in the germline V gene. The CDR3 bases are TGTGCCAGCACCGCTAGCGGAACCATTAGCTCCTACAATGAGCAGTTCTTC. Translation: CASTASGTISSYNEQFF. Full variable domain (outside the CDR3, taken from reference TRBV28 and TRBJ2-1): DVKVTQSSRYLVKRTGEKVFLECVQDMDHENMFWYRQDPGLGLRLIYFSYDVKMKEKGDIPEGYSVSREKKERFSLILESASTNQTSMYLCASTASGTISSYNEQFFGPGTRLTVL.

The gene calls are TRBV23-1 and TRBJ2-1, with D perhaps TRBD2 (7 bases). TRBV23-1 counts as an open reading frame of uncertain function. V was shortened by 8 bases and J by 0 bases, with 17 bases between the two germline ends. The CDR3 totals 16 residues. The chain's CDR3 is CASSEGGGSSYNEQFF. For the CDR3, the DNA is TGCGCCAGCTCCGAGGGAGGGGGGAGCTCCTACAATGAGCAGTTCTTC.

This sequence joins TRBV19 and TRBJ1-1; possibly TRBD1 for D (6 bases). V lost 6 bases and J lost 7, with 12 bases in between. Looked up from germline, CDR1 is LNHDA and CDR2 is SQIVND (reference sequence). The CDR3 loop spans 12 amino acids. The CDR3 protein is CASRRTEFEAFF. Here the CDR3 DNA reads TGTGCCAGTAGGCGGACAGAATTTGAAGCTTTCTTT.